This note documents a single T cell receptor beta chain sequence. Its antigen has not been determined. Base qualities were left out, and no much larger clone turns up one base away. The germline V gene specifies MDHEN as CDR1 and SYDVKM as CDR2. From the cysteine up to the phenylalanine, the CDR3 has a length of 13 residues. Only the CDR3 portion is preserved as DNA: 39 bases, with reading frame beginning at the first base. V gives up 10 bases and J gives up 0 bases, and the segment between their germline ends measures 10 bases. Enrolling through a virtual design, the prospective study's participants ranged in age from roughly 18 to 95 years and lived across 20 to 25 United States geographic areas. In the prospective study, cohorts were assigned on the basis of participant-reported clinical history obtained from a screening survey and a study questionnaire. ImmuneRACE Cohort 3 recovered participants were defined by two consecutive negative NP/OP PCR tests, healthcare professional clearance, or symptom resolution. In the prospective study, mobile phlebotomists collected whole blood, serum and a nasopharyngeal or oropharyngeal swab from each participant. Prospective study participants could optionally give additional blood draws and questionnaires over an approximately two-month period. Before DNA extraction, prospective study blood samples were shipped either frozen or at room temperature.

TCRbeta CDR3 regions were amplified from genomic DNA by means of the immunoSEQ Assay, a bias-controlled multiplex PCR. The paper's processing steps were these. Nucleated cell counts per sample were estimated from amplification of reference gene primers within the assay. To quantify the absolute abundance of each unique TCRbeta CDR3 rearrangement, sequence reads were collapsed and filtered. For each sample, productive Simpson clonality was calculated as the square root of Simpson's diversity index over productive rearrangements. Entries here come from immuneACCESS through TCRdb and include only in-frame sequences with V and J called. Some clones fail to appear in such tables; in the studies checked, an unresolved V gene covers under half of the shortfall, and the cause of the remainder is unknown. That table gives V, J and clone size, and the DNA gave D and trimming. In this sample the table shows roughly 250,000 clones, roughly 88% of which occur a single time. The top ten constitute 1.5% to 2% of the sample.

This record comes from a study of blood T cell repertoires in COVID-19 (dated by TCRdb to 2020 to 2021). Some background on the complete study: Samples from collaborators originated in the United States, Italy and Spain and spanned both the acute and convalescent phases of COVID-19. Samples came from the ongoing ImmuneRACE study (first 160 participants) plus 1,254 subjects from 6 global collaborators. Where available, HLA class I and class II types were taken from metadata supplied by the sample provider and were not determined by assay-based typing. The material from the prospective study consisted of cDNA or gDNA derived from T cells, B-cell-depleted T cells, or PBMCs. The repertoires were made available in a free public database intended to serve as a resource for research on the immune response to SARS-CoV-2. Deeply sampled blood TCRbeta repertoires from subjects exposed to, actively infected with, or recovered from COVID-19 were included in the dataset. Nearly every sample came with metadata listing a de-identified subject ID, COVID-19 status, age in years and sex.

Study-wide conclusions, independent of this receptor: Clinical and demographic metadata were provided uncurated, with the amount varying by source and participant.

The source of this sequence is a woman aged 45 to 65 who had recovered from COVID-19. The sequence joins TRBV28 to TRBJ2-1; no confident D gene assignment can be made. The material sequenced was PBMCs or T cells enriched from blood (not recorded which). The CDR3 is CATSRSSYNEQFF. The DNA is as follows: TGTGCCACTTCGCGGAGCTCCTACAATGAGCAGTTCTTC.